The 23 T cell receptor beta chains below were found in one sample sequenced in a study of blood T cell repertoires in COVID-19. Only in-frame clones appear in the TCRdb table, and some are missing; sequencing was by immunoSEQ multiplex PCR. The table shows about 380,000 clones, with roughly 89% occurring only once. The specimen was peripheral blood. These TCRs come from a man between 18 and 35 years old with active or convalescent COVID-19.

J is TRBJ2-4 and V is TRBV15, with 7 bases matching TRBD2. CDR1 LNHNV and CDR2 YYDKDF come from the germline V gene (reference sequence). This CDR3 region has 17 residues. J was trimmed by 0 bases and V by 3 bases; bases with no gene match: 8. CDR3 bases: TGTGCCACCAGCAGCATTGCGGGAGCGGCAGCCAAAAACATTCAGTACTTC. Amino acids: CATSSIAGAAAKNIQYF.

This chain joins TRBV5-1 and TRBJ1-2; perhaps TRBD1 as D (5 bases). Trimming took off 2 bases at V and 10 bases at J, with 18 bases between the two ends. The CDR3 is 14 residues long. CDR1 and CDR2 (germline): SGHRS, YFSETQ. In nucleotides, the CDR3 is TGCGCCAGCAGCTTACTTCGGACACCTATTATCTACACCTTC. It is translated as CASSLLRTPIIYTF.

The chain is built from TRBV9 and TRBJ1-4; a possible D gene is TRBD1 (5 bases). Germline loops: CDR1 SGDLS, CDR2 YYNGEE. Trimming pared 3 bases from V and 8 bases from J, leaving 14 bases between. The CDR3 totals 14 residues. CDR3 bases: TGTGCCAGCAGCGAGGGAAGGGGTAGGGAAAAACTGTTTTTT. It specifies CASSEGRGREKLFF.

V gene TRBV19 combines with J gene TRBJ2-7, with a possible D match to TRBD1 (6 bases). V was clipped by 2 bases and J by 5 bases, with 13 bases between them. This CDR3 contains 14 residues. CDR1 and CDR2 (germline): LNHDA, SQIVND (reference sequence). The CDR3 spells CASSIPGALNEQYF. DNA of the CDR3: TGTGCCAGTAGTATACCAGGGGCTCTAAACGAGCAGTACTTC.

This clone appeared a few times. The gene calls are TRBV7-6 and TRBJ2-5, with 7 bases matching TRBD2. From germline, CDR1 is SGHVS and CDR2 FNYEAQ. The ends lost 7 bases at V and 2 bases at J; junction bases unmatched: 7. The CDR3 is 14 residues long. In DNA form, the CDR3 reads TGTGCCAGCACCCGAGCGGGGCCACAAGAGACCCAGTACTTC. As protein: CASTRAGPQETQYF.

The genes are TRBV7-8 and TRBJ1-4; TRBD1 matches at 7 bases. The CDR3 extends over 16 amino acids. Trimming at V came to 1 base and at J to 5 bases, leaving 7 bases not matched to a gene. Germline V gives CDR1 SGHVS, CDR2 FQNEAQ. In DNA form, the CDR3 reads TGTGCCAGCAGCTTAGAAGGGACAGTACCGAATGAAAAACTGTTTTTT. It yields the protein CASSLEGTVPNEKLFF.

The gene calls are TRBV19 and TRBJ1-2, with D tentatively TRBD1 (6 bases). Germline V lookup: CDR1 LNHDA, CDR2 SQIVND (reference sequence). The CDR3 contains 14 residues. V was pared by 7 bases and J by 2 bases, with 14 bases between. The CDR3 here is CASMAAGVNYGYTF. The CDR3 nucleotides read TGTGCCAGTATGGCGGCAGGGGTAAACTATGGCTACACCTTC.

This chain connects TRBV4-1 to TRBJ2-7; perhaps TRBD1 as D (6 bases). Germline-derived CDR1 and CDR2 are MGHRA and YSYEKL. V was cut by 3 bases and J by 1 base, with 7 bases left in between. This CDR3 contains 13 residues. The CDR3 reads CASSHRGSYEQYF. For the CDR3, the DNA is TGCGCCAGCAGCCATAGGGGGTCCTACGAGCAGTACTTC.

This clone was recorded only once. This chain links TRBV19 with TRBJ2-7; TRBD1 matches at 8 bases. V lost 10 bases, J lost 5 bases, and 10 bases stayed unmatched. Germline V gene data show CDR1 as LNHDA and CDR2 as SQIVND (reference sequence). The CDR3 covers 13 residues. The CDR3 nucleotides are TGTGCCACCCGTCGGACAGGGTTCGACGAGCAGTACTTC. It specifies CATRRTGFDEQYF.

J is TRBJ1-6 and V is TRBV3-1 (or the pseudogene TRBV3-2); 9 nucleotides align to TRBD1. The V segment lost 1 base and the J segment 10 bases; nucleotides outside the gene matches: 2. There are 14 residues in the CDR3. The germline CDR1 and CDR2 sequences are LGHDT and YNNKEL (reference sequence). CDR3 region: CASSQGTGDSPLHF. Here the CDR3 DNA reads TGTGCCAGCAGCCAAGGGACAGGGGACTCACCCCTCCACTTT.

As DNA, the CDR3 is TGTGCCAGCAGTCTAACGACAGGGAACACTGAAGCTTTCTTT. Translated, it gives CASSLTTGNTEAFF. The rearrangement joins TRBV6-5 to TRBJ1-1; perhaps TRBD1 as D (6 bases). Trimming removed 5 bases from V and 1 base from J, with 11 bases in between. The germline CDR1 and CDR2 sequences are MNHEY and SVGAGI. The CDR3 runs 14 residues.

The chain combines TRBV19 with TRBJ2-2, with 11 bases matching TRBD2. The CDR3 length is 18 residues. V was clipped by 5 bases and J by 0 bases; unmatched bases: 8. CDR1 is LNHDA and CDR2 is SQIVND in the germline V gene (reference sequence). The DNA for the CDR3 is TGTGCCAGTAGTCCCATACTAGCGGGAGAATCGAACACCGGGGAGCTGTTTTTT. It translates to CASSPILAGESNTGELFF.

The chain links TRBV4-3 to TRBJ1-1; 8 nucleotides agree with TRBD1. V was pared by 0 bases and J by 5 bases, with 5 bases of the junction left unmatched. CDR3 length: 15 amino acids. The germline CDR1 and CDR2 sequences are LGHNA and YSLEER. This CDR3 is CASSQDRTGRTEAFF. The CDR3 region has the DNA TGCGCCAGCAGCCAAGATCGGACAGGGCGAACTGAAGCTTTCTTT.

This chain links TRBV27 with TRBJ1-1; the match to TRBD1 covers 9 bases. The CDR3 length is 17 residues. The ends lost 6 bases at V and 4 bases at J; junction bases unmatched: 15. Germline lookup yields CDR1 MNHEY and CDR2 SMNVEV (reference sequence). The CDR3 region has the DNA TGTGCCAGCAGCCAATACAGGGGGCGTATTGGTGGCACTGAAGCTTTCTTT. This translates into CASSQYRGRIGGTEAFF.

As regards this clone: Other DNA variants within this sample encode the same CDR3. The CDR3 here is CASSPAGTGSYEQYF. The CDR3 nucleotides read TGTGCCAGCAGCCCGGCCGGGACAGGATCCTACGAGCAGTACTTC. The V and J genes are TRBV7-9 and TRBJ2-7, with 8 bases matching TRBD1. V was clipped by 5 bases and J by 1 base; unmatched bases: 7. The CDR3 sequence is 15 residues long. CDR1 is SEHNR, CDR2 FQNEAQ, per germline (reference sequence).

The DNA for the CDR3 is TGTGCCAGCAGCTTCCAACCCGGGACTAGCGGGGGGGACGGGGAGCTGTTTTTT. Amino acid sequence: CASSFQPGTSGGDGELFF. The rearrangement uses TRBV7-3 and TRBJ2-2; TRBD2 aligns across 16 bases. Trimming at V came to 3 bases and at J to 7 bases, leaving 8 bases not matched to a gene. This CDR3 comprises 18 residues. CDR1 and CDR2 (germline): SGHTA, FQGTGA.

The rearrangement joins TRBV18 to TRBJ2-7; maybe TRBD1 (5 bases). Germline V gives CDR1 KGHSH, CDR2 LQKENI. CDR3 length: 14 amino acids. Trimming took off 0 bases at V and 7 bases at J, with 13 bases between the two ends. Here the CDR3 DNA reads TGTGCCAGCTCACCACCGCGACAGCGTCTAGAGCAGTACTTC. Amino acid sequence: CASSPPRQRLEQYF.

The V call is TRBV7-3, the J call TRBJ2-1, with TRBD2 matching over 13 bases. The CDR3 length is 16 residues. Germline CDR1 is SGHTA and CDR2 is FQGTGA. V was pared by 5 bases and J by 8 bases, with 9 bases of the junction left unmatched. The CDR3 coding sequence is TGTGCCAGCAGCCCCCAAGGGACTAGCGGGATTTATGAGCAGTTCTTC. Translation: CASSPQGTSGIYEQFF.

This chain joins TRBV5-1 and TRBJ2-2, with D possibly being TRBD1 (6 bases). The CDR3 totals 15 residues. Trimming took off 1 base at V and 3 bases at J, with 10 bases between the two ends. Germline lookup yields CDR1 SGHRS and CDR2 YFSETQ. The CDR3 loop reads CASSLLGADTGELFF. As DNA, the CDR3 is TGCGCCAGCAGCTTGCTGGGGGCCGACACCGGGGAGCTGTTTTTT.

The chain employs TRBV6-5 and TRBJ1-2; D call uncertain. Germline V gene data show CDR1 as MNHEY and CDR2 as SVGAGI. V was pared by 0 bases and J by 7 bases, with 9 bases between. The CDR3 spans 13 residues. CDR3 sequence reads: CASSYSGGPGYTF. Here the CDR3 DNA reads TGTGCCAGCAGTTACTCCGGAGGCCCTGGCTACACCTTC.

V is TRBV7-2 and J is TRBJ2-4, with D perhaps matching TRBD2 (7 bases). Germline V gene lookup returns CDR1 SGHTA and CDR2 FQGNSA. This CDR3 comprises 15 residues. V lost 5 bases and J lost 6, with 17 bases in between. Here the CDR3 reads CASSALKGGLNIQYF. The DNA of the CDR3 is TGTGCCAGCAGCGCCCTTAAGGGGGGGCTAAACATTCAGTACTTC.

On this clone: At one of its ends the junction is not consistent with the germline gene, which may arise from a read error. V and J are TRBV7-7 and TRBJ2-1; TRBD1 matches at 7 bases. The CDR3 consists of 16 residues. The V gene's germline CDR1 is SSHAT and CDR2 FNYEAQ (reference sequence). CDR3: CASSLGGRSSYNEQFF. In nucleotides, the CDR3 is TGTGCTAGCAGCTTAGGGGGCCGAAGCTCCTACAATGAGCAGTTCTTC.

The CDR3 is CASMDGFSGSYNEQFF. For the CDR3, the DNA is TGTGCCAGTATGGATGGGTTTAGCGGGTCCTACAATGAGCAGTTCTTC. The chain combines TRBV19 with TRBJ2-1, with 7 bases lining up with TRBD2. CDR3 length equals 16 residues. The junction had 10 bases not matched to a gene; V was cut back by 7 bases and J by 1 base. CDR1 is LNHDA and CDR2 is SQIVND in the germline V gene (reference sequence).